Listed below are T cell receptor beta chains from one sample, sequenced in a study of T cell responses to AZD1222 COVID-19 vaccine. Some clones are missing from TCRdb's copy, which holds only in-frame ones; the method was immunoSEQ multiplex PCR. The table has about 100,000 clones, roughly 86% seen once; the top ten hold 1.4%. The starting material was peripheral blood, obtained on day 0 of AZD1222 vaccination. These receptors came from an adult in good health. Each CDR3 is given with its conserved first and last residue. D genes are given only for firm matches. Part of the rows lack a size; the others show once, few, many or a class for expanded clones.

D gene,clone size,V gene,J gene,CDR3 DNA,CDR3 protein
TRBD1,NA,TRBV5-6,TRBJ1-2,TGTGCCAGCAGCTGGGGAGGGGGCGATGGCTACACCTTC,CASSWGGGDGYTF
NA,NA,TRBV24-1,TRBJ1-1,TGTGCCACCAGTGGGCTAGGGGGCACTGAAGCTTTCTTT,CATSGLGGTEAFF
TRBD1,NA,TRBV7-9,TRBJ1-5,TGTGCCAGCAGCTTAGTGGGACAGGGGCCTCAGCCCCAGCATTTT,CASSLVGQGPQPQHF
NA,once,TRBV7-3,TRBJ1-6,TGTGCCAGCAGTTTACAAACGGGGTCTAATTCACCCCTCCACTTT,CASSLQTGSNSPLHF
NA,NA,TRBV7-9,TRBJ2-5,TGTGCCAGCAGCTTTTCGCAAGAGACCCAGTACTTC,CASSFSQETQYF
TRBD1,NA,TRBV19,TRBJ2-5,TGTGCCAGTAGCCTCCCGGCCAGGGGGGAGACCCAGTACTTC,CASSLPARGETQYF
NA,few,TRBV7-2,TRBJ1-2,TGTGCCAGCAGCCCCACGTCGGGGACTCGGGTGACTGGCTACACCTTC,CASSPTSGTRVTGYTF
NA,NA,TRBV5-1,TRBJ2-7,TGCGCCAGCAGCTTGGAAGTGACCGAAGTGTACGAGCAGTACTTC,CASSLEVTEVYEQYF
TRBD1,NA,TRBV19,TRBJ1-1,TGTGCCAGTGAAACAGGGGAGGTTGCCACTGAAGCTTTCTTT,CASETGEVATEAFF
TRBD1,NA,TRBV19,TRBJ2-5,TGTGCCAGTAGGGGGACAGGGGCCTTCCCTCAAGAGACCCAGTACTTC,CASRGTGAFPQETQYF
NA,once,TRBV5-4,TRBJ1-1,TGTGCCAGTACACAGGGGAACACTGAAGCTTTCTTT,CASTQGNTEAFF
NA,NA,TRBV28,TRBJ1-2,TGTGCCAGCAGACAAGGGAGGCAGCGGCCTTACTATGGCTACACCTTC,CASRQGRQRPYYGYTF
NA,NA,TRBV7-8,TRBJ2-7,TGTGCCAGCAGCTTAGTGGCGGGGAATAGCTACGAGCAGTACTTC,CASSLVAGNSYEQYF
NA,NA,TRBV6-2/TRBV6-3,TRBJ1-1,TGTGCCAGCAGTCACGTGCAGGGTAAAGCTTTCTTT,CASSHVQGKAFF
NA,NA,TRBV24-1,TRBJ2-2,TGTGCCACCAGTGACCCAGCTTTGAGAAGCGGGGAGCTGTTTTTT,CATSDPALRSGELFF
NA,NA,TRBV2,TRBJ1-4,TGTGCCAGCAGTGAAGCACGAGGTACTGAAAAACTGTTTTTT,CASSEARGTEKLFF
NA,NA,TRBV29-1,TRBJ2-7,TGCAGCGTTGACAGCCCCGGCTCCTACGAGCAGTACTTC,CSVDSPGSYEQYF
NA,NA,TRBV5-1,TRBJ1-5,TGCGCCAGCAGCTTGGGAAATCAGGGCCAGCCCCAGCATTTT,CASSLGNQGQPQHF
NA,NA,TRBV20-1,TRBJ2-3,TGCAGTGCTAGTAAGGACTCGAGCTTAAGTACGCAGTATTTT,CSASKDSSLSTQYF
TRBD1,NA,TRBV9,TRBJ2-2,TGTGCCAGCAGCCGACTGACAGGGGTTACCGGGGAGCTGTTTTTT,CASSRLTGVTGELFF
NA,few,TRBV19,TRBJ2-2,TGTGCCAGTAGTCCCGGCAGGGGACGGACCGGGGAGCTGTTTTTT,CASSPGRGRTGELFF
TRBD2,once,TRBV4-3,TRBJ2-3,TGCGCCAGCAGCCAAGCTCCCCTACTAGCGGGAGCTAGCACAGATACGCAGTATTTT,CASSQAPLLAGASTDTQYF